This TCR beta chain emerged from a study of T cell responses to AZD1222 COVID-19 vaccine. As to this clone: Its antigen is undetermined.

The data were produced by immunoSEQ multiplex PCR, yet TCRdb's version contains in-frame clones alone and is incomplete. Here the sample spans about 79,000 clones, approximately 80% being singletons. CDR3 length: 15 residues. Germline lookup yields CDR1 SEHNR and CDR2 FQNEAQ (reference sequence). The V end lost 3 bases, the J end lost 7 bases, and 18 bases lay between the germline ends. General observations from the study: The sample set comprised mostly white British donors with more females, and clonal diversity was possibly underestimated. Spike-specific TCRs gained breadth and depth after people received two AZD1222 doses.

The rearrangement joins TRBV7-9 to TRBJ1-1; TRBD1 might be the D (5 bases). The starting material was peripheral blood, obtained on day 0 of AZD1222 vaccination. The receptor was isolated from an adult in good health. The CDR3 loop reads CASSFPREGWNEAFF. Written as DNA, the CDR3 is TGTGCCAGCAGCTTCCCGAGGGAGGGGTGGAATGAAGCTTTCTTT. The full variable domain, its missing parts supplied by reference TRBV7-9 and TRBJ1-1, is DTGVSQNPRHKITKRGQNVTFRCDPISEHNRLYWYRQTLGQGPEFLTYFQNEAQLEKSRLLSDRFSAERPKGSFSTLEIQRTEQGDSAMYLCASSFPREGWNEAFFGQGTRLTVV.